The rows below give T cell receptor beta chains drawn from one sample of a study of cytomegalovirus exposure and HLA in healthy donors. Only in-frame clones appear in the TCRdb table, and some are missing; sequencing was by immunoSEQ multiplex PCR. Here the sample spans fewer than 150,000 clones, 74% being singletons. The sample comprised PBMCs. The receptors shown here come from a woman aged 45-60 years in good health and CMV-seropositive. The CDR3 runs from the conserved cysteine through the conserved F or W. A D gene is named only where the DNA matches it firmly. Clone size appears in some rows only: once, few, many, or a class for an expanded clone.

j_gene,v_gene,abundance,d_gene,CDR3aa,CDR3nt
TRBJ2-7,TRBV6-4,-,-,CASTEAFF,TGTGCCAGCACTGAGGCCTTCTTC
TRBJ1-5,TRBV6-6,few,TRBD1,CASNPGDRVSNQPQHF,TGTGCCAGCAACCCCGGGGACAGGGTTAGCAATCAGCCCCAGCATTTT
TRBJ1-6,TRBV19,-,-,CASSIGALSSPLHF,TGTGCCAGTAGTATAGGGGCTCTGAGTTCACCCCTCCACTTT
TRBJ1-5,TRBV19,-,-,CASNRSNQPQHF,TGTGCCAGTAACAGGAGCAATCAGCCCCAGCATTTT
TRBJ2-2,TRBV5-1,-,TRBD2,CASSLEAGSVELFF,TGCGCCAGCAGCTTGGAAGCGGGGTCGGTGGAGCTGTTTTTT
TRBJ1-3,TRBV10-2,-,TRBD1,CASRGGGGQKRNTIYF,TGCGCCAGCAGGGGAGGTGGGGGACAGAAGAGAAACACCATATATTTT
TRBJ1-2,TRBV29-1,-,-,CSVEDLRTVIPGYTF,TGCAGCGTTGAAGATCTTCGGACAGTAATTCCTGGCTACACCTTC
TRBJ2-7,TRBV27,-,-,CASSTGLTAYEQYF,TGTGCCAGCAGTACCGGACTTACGGCCTACGAGCAGTACTTC
TRBJ1-1,TRBV29-1,-,-,CSVFSGTLTEAFF,TGCAGCGTATTTTCCGGGACACTCACTGAAGCTTTCTTT
TRBJ1-4,TRBV4-3,-,-,CASSQGHVEKLFF,TGCGCCAGCAGCCAGGGACATGTAGAAAAACTGTTTTTT
TRBJ2-1,TRBV19,-,-,CASSIDPGHANEQFF,TGTGCCAGTAGTATAGATCCGGGACACGCTAATGAGCAGTTCTTC
TRBJ1-1,TRBV29-1,-,-,CSASRGFRDTEAFF,TGCAGCGCTAGCAGGGGCTTTAGGGACACTGAAGCTTTCTTT
TRBJ2-7,TRBV5-1,-,TRBD1,CASSLTPGQGLYEQYF,TGCGCCAGCAGCTTGACACCAGGACAGGGACTCTACGAGCAGTACTTC
TRBJ1-2,TRBV18,-,TRBD1,CASSPPSRDSYGYTF,TGTGCCAGCTCACCACCGTCGCGGGACAGCTATGGCTACACCTTC
TRBJ2-7,TRBV30,-,TRBD2,CAWGSGGLFPEQYF,TGTGCCTGGGGATCGGGAGGGTTATTCCCCGAGCAGTACTTC
TRBJ1-6,TRBV7-2,-,-,CASSFGESNSPLHF,TGTGCCAGCAGCTTCGGGGAGTCCAATTCACCCCTCCACTTT
TRBJ2-2,TRBV5-6,-,TRBD1,CASSPVGDRGAGELFF,TGTGCCAGCAGCCCCGTCGGGGACAGGGGGGCCGGGGAGCTGTTTTTT
TRBJ1-3,TRBV30,-,-,CAWNGDRTSGNTIYF,TGTGCCTGGAACGGCGACAGGACCTCTGGAAACACCATATATTTT
TRBJ2-7,TRBV7-6,-,-,CASSPRTGSDEQYF,TGTGCCAGCAGCCCACGTACAGGGAGTGACGAGCAGTACTTC
TRBJ1-1,TRBV7-2,once,TRBD1,CASSYRTGINAEAFF,TGTGCCAGCAGCTATCGGACAGGGATAAACGCTGAAGCTTTCTTT
TRBJ2-7,TRBV5-5,-,-,CASSLGYFYEQYF,TGTGCCAGCAGCTTGGGGTACTTCTACGAGCAGTACTTC
TRBJ2-6,TRBV2,-,-,CASRSAGPNVGETGANVLTF,TGTGCCAGCAGGTCGGCAGGTCCGAATGTCGGGGAGACTGGGGCCAACGTCCTGACTTTC
TRBJ2-7,TRBV29-1,-,TRBD1,CSVEGQGAYEQYF,TGCAGCGTTGAAGGACAGGGGGCCTACGAGCAGTACTTC
TRBJ1-2,TRBV7-2,-,TRBD1,CASSATGTGVGYTF,TGTGCCAGCAGCGCGACCGGGACAGGGGTTGGCTACACCTTC
TRBJ2-2,TRBV6-5,-,TRBD1,CASSYYRTGAGGELFF,TGTGCCAGCAGTTACTACCGGACAGGGGCGGGCGGGGAGCTGTTTTTT
TRBJ1-1,TRBV5-8,-,-,CASSSFRNTEAFF,TGTGCCAGCAGCTCCTTTAGGAACACTGAAGCTTTCTTT
TRBJ1-2,TRBV5-5,-,TRBD1,CASSITTGTDYGYTF,TGTGCCAGCAGCATAACGACAGGGACTGACTATGGCTACACCTTC
TRBJ2-1,TRBV30,-,TRBD1,CAWSVSGTGPYNEQFF,TGTGCCTGGAGTGTATCAGGGACAGGGCCTTACAATGAGCAGTTCTTC
TRBJ2-2,TRBV14,-,-,CASSQVQAGELFF,TGTGCCAGCAGCCAAGTTCAGGCAGGGGAGCTGTTTTTT
TRBJ1-2,TRBV6-1,once,TRBD1,CASSLQGASNYGYTF,TGTGCCAGCAGTTTACAGGGGGCGTCGAACTATGGCTACACCTTC
TRBJ1-1,TRBV5-1,-,-,CASSLGPQNTEAFF,TGCGCCAGCAGCTTGGGGCCCCAGAACACTGAAGCTTTCTTT
TRBJ2-7,TRBV4-2,-,-,CASSRGHNSYEQYF,TGTGCCAGCAGCCGGGGACATAACTCCTACGAGCAGTACTTC
TRBJ1-5,TRBV28,-,TRBD1,CASSLTGGGQPQHF,TGTGCCAGCAGTCTAACAGGGGGCGGTCAGCCCCAGCATTTT
TRBJ2-3,TRBV4-3,-,TRBD2,CASSQVPSGGGDTQYF,TGCGCCAGCAGCCAAGTTCCCAGCGGGGGAGGAGATACGCAGTATTTT
TRBJ1-2,TRBV28,-,-,CASSFRYGYTF,TGTGCCAGCAGTTTCCGTTATGGCTACACCTTC
TRBJ2-7,TRBV30,-,-,CAWSTAAYEQYF,TGTGCCTGGAGTACCGCGGCCTACGAGCAGTACTTC
TRBJ1-1,TRBV28,-,-,CASRSYGRATEAFF,TGTGCCAGCCGGTCCTACGGCAGGGCCACTGAAGCTTTCTTT
TRBJ2-3,TRBV15,few,TRBD2,CATSREVVLAGVTDTQYF,TGTGCCACCAGCAGAGAGGTCGTGCTAGCGGGTGTTACAGATACGCAGTATTTT
TRBJ2-7,TRBV27,-,TRBD1,CASSPPAGGINEQYF,TGTGCCAGCAGTCCCCCGGCAGGGGGCATCAACGAGCAGTACTTC
TRBJ2-1,TRBV4-3,few,TRBD1,CASSQGGTGSIHEQFF,TGCGCCAGCAGCCAAGGGGGGACAGGGAGTATACATGAGCAGTTCTTC
TRBJ2-7,TRBV4-3,-,TRBD1,CASSQVDRAADEQYF,TGCGCCAGCAGCCAAGTCGACAGGGCTGCTGACGAGCAGTACTTC
TRBJ1-1,TRBV27,once,TRBD1,CASSAYRGSLSTEAFF,TGTGCCAGCAGTGCGTACAGGGGATCTTTGAGCACTGAAGCTTTCTTT
TRBJ1-6,TRBV25-1,-,TRBD1,CASSGQGSNSPLHF,TGTGCCAGCAGTGGACAGGGGTCGAATTCGCCCCTCCACTTT
TRBJ2-7,TRBV29-1,-,TRBD2,CSVGGLAGAPYEQYF,TGCAGCGTTGGGGGACTAGCGGGAGCTCCCTACGAGCAGTACTTC
TRBJ2-1,TRBV21-1,-,-,CASSNRLRTGDLAGGDNEQFF,TGTGCCAGCAGCAACCGACTCAGGACAGGAGATCTAGCGGGAGGTGACAATGAGCAGTTCTTC
TRBJ2-3,TRBV10-3,-,TRBD2,CAIRDGQAKGLAGEKHTDTQYF,TGTGCCATCAGGGATGGACAAGCTAAGGGACTAGCGGGAGAAAAGCATACAGATACGCAGTATTTT
TRBJ1-1,TRBV10-3,-,TRBD1,CAISPSRDRVAGTEAFF,TGTGCCATCAGTCCGTCCCGGGACAGGGTCGCGGGCACTGAAGCTTTCTTT
TRBJ1-2,TRBV6-5,few,-,CASSYSSENNYGYTF,TGTGCCAGCAGTTACTCGTCAGAAAATAACTATGGCTACACCTTC
TRBJ2-2,TRBV10-3,few,TRBD1,CANKAGQGGAGELFF,TGTGCCAACAAGGCAGGACAGGGGGGGGCCGGGGAGCTGTTTTTT
TRBJ2-5,TRBV7-6,few,TRBD2,CASSLASSGRGGQETQYF,TGTGCCAGCAGCTTAGCGTCTAGCGGGAGGGGTGGCCAAGAGACCCAGTACTTC
TRBJ1-3,TRBV12-5,few,TRBD1,CASGLNRGLTGNTIYF,TGTGCTAGTGGTTTGAACAGGGGGCTAACTGGAAACACCATATATTTT
TRBJ1-2,TRBV6-5,-,TRBD1,CASRGQATNYGYTF,TGTGCCAGCAGGGGACAGGCTACTAACTATGGCTACACCTTC
TRBJ1-3,TRBV5-4,-,-,CASSFDRRDTIYF,TGTGCCAGCAGCTTTGACAGGCGGGACACCATATATTTT
TRBJ1-1,TRBV30,-,-,CAWSVQENTEAFF,TGTGCCTGGAGTGTACAAGAGAACACTGAAGCTTTCTTT
TRBJ2-7,TRBV7-8,once,TRBD1,CASSRGDRDFDEQYF,TGTGCCAGCAGCCGGGGGGACAGGGATTTCGACGAGCAGTACTTC
TRBJ2-1,TRBV6-6,-,TRBD2,CASSLGLAGYNEQFF,TGTGCCAGCAGTTTGGGACTAGCGGGCTACAATGAGCAGTTCTTC
TRBJ1-1,TRBV9,-,-,CASSPMEQGTEAFF,TGTGCCAGCAGCCCGATGGAGCAGGGCACTGAAGCTTTCTTT